One and the same sample provided the 17 T cell receptor beta chains below, sequenced in a study of regulatory T cells in long-lasting Graves disease. Time point described: newly diagnosed GD, antithyroid drugs for less than 3 months. RNA from PBMCs was the source of the TCR library. Researchers made TCR beta libraries by using iRepertoire HTBI primers and running Arm-PCR on CDR3 regions. TCRdb processed the multiplex PCR reads anew with MiXCR; each CDR3 protein has one entry. The table has about 430,000 distinct CDR3 sequences, about 15% seen once. A further study also used this sample, focusing on T cells in Graves' hyperthyroidism and ophthalmopathy.

The material was peripheral blood mononuclear cells (PBMCs), obtained at new diagnosis, from a patient treated with antithyroid drugs. The origin of the receptors is a woman in her thirties or forties with Graves disease.

This clonotype was detected many times. The CDR3 sequence: CASSLAQGDGTEAFF. In DNA form, the CDR3 reads TGTGCCAGCAGTTTAGCTCAGGGTGATGGCACTGAAGCTTTCTTT. The chain has TRBV12-3 or TRBV12-4 and TRBJ1-1, with D tentatively TRBD1 (5 bases). The CDR3 is made up of 15 amino acids. Deletions cut 0 bases from V and 4 bases from J, with 12 bases between.

This clonotype was recorded at least ten times. This chain uses TRBV11-1 with TRBJ2-7; D may correspond to TRBD1 or TRBD2 (6 bases each). There are 14 residues in the CDR3. V dropped 5 bases and J dropped 11 bases, with 22 bases sitting between them. CDR1 and CDR2 from the germline V gene are SGHAT and FQDESV (reference sequence). DNA for the CDR3: TGTGCCAGCAGCCCGACCCGGGACTCCGAGGGGGAGTACTTC. Amino acid sequence: CASSPTRDSEGEYF.

The rearrangement uses TRBV6-1 and TRBJ2-7, with D possibly being TRBD2 (6 bases). V was shortened by 8 bases and J by 5 bases, with 19 bases between the two germline ends. Germline CDR1 reads MNHNS; CDR2 reads SASEGT. The CDR3 has 14 residues. The DNA of the CDR3 is TGTGCCAGCCTTACTTGGAGGGCCGGGAACGAGCAGTACTTC. Encoded protein: CASLTWRAGNEQYF.

The chain joins TRBV5-4 to TRBJ2-3; D uncertain. Germline V lookup: CDR1 SGHNT, CDR2 YYREEE (reference sequence). V was cut by 2 bases and J by 3 bases, with 7 bases left in between. The CDR3 totals 13 residues. In nucleotides, the CDR3 is TGTGCCAGCAGCTTTCCTCCGACAGATACGCAGTATTTT. Protein sequence: CASSFPPTDTQYF.

This clonotype was seen at least ten times. The chain uses TRBV10-3 and TRBJ1-2; 7 nucleotides agree with TRBD1. Looked up from germline, CDR1 is ENHRY and CDR2 is SYGVKD. The CDR3 spans 15 residues. Germline trimming cut 2 bases from V and 0 bases from J; bases unmatched to any gene: 3. In DNA form, the CDR3 reads TGTGCCATCAGTGAGGGGACAGTTACTAACTATGGCTACACCTTC. Encoded protein: CAISEGTVTNYGYTF.

Many counts were recorded for this clonotype. The J gene is TRBJ2-5, the V gene TRBV29-1; 7 positions agree with TRBD1. Per germline, CDR1 SQVTM and CDR2 ANQGSEA. Trimming removed 4 bases from V and 4 bases from J; junction bases left unmatched: 6. This CDR3 has 13 residues. CDR3 sequence (DNA): TGCAGCGTTGTTGGTAGGGGGCCAGAGACCCAGTACTTC. This translates into CSVVGRGPETQYF.

This clonotype was recorded at least ten times. The genes are TRBV19 and TRBJ1-5; D call uncertain. Trimming cost V 3 bases and J 7 bases, with 10 bases left between them. The CDR3 is 13 residues long. Germline loops: CDR1 LNHDA, CDR2 SQIVND (reference sequence). CDR3 region: CASSIDRKQPQHF. Written as DNA, the CDR3 is TGTGCCAGTAGTATTGACCGTAAACAGCCCCAGCATTTT. Combining the CDR3 with reference TRBV19 and TRBJ1-5 gives the whole variable domain DGGITQSPKYLFRKEGQNVTLSCEQNLNHDAMYWYRQDPGQGLRLIYYSQIVNDFQKGDIAEGYSVSREKKESFPLTVTSAQKNPTAFYLCASSIDRKQPQHFGDGTRLSIL.

This clonotype appeared a few times. This chain uses TRBV6-9 with TRBJ1-3; D uncertain. V was trimmed by 3 bases and J by 8 bases, leaving 8 bases between them. The CDR3 has 12 residues. CDR1 is MNHGY, CDR2 SVAAGI, per germline. The CDR3 bases are TGTGCCAGCAGTTACCAAGTAGACACCATATATTTT. Protein product: CASSYQVDTIYF.

This clonotype showed up many times. V and J are TRBV7-8 and TRBJ1-6; D call uncertain. The CDR3 covers 19 residues. CDR1 SGHVS and CDR2 FQNEAQ come from the germline V gene. Trimming shortened V by 3 bases and J by 5 bases, and 23 bases separated the two germline ends. Here the CDR3 DNA reads TGTGCCAGCAGCTTGAACCTCCGGGCCCTTGGCCGGAATAATTCACCCCTCCACTTT. It codes for CASSLNLRALGRNNSPLHF.

This clonotype has more than one count but fewer than ten. V and J are TRBV5-6 and TRBJ2-5, with D maybe TRBD2 (8 bases). This CDR3 region has 17 residues. Deletions cut 4 bases from V and 2 bases from J, with 21 bases between. Germline values: CDR1 SGHDT, CDR2 YYEEEE. The CDR3 sequence: CASSPTGWREAQETQYF. For the CDR3, the DNA is TGTGCCAGCAGCCCGACAGGGTGGCGGGAGGCGCAAGAGACCCAGTACTTC.

This clonotype was observed at least ten times. The chain couples TRBV7-6 to TRBJ1-1; 7 nucleotides match TRBD1. V was pared by 2 bases and J by 3 bases, with 3 bases of the junction left unmatched. CDR3 size: 14 residues. Germline values: CDR1 SGHVS, CDR2 FNYEAQ. The CDR3 spells CASSLKGADTEAFF. DNA of the CDR3: TGTGCCAGCAGCTTAAAGGGGGCTGACACTGAAGCTTTCTTT.

Only a few counts were recorded for this clonotype. The chain carries TRBV9 and TRBJ2-1; TRBD2 aligns across 11 bases. CDR1 SGDLS and CDR2 YYNGEE come from the germline V gene. V shed 0 bases, J shed 1 base, and the junction held 6 bases outside the gene matches. The CDR3 spans 18 residues. CDR3 region: CASSVAGWTSGSYNEQFF. CDR3 in DNA: TGTGCCAGCAGCGTAGCAGGGTGGACTAGCGGGTCCTACAATGAGCAGTTCTTC.

This clonotype appeared many times. J is TRBJ2-7 and V is TRBV5-1; possible D gene TRBD2, 6 bases. Trimming removed 7 bases from V and 5 bases from J, with 19 bases in between. The CDR3 length is 14 residues. Germline V gives CDR1 SGHRS, CDR2 YFSETQ. CDR3 region: CASYPGGGGDEQYF. The CDR3 DNA reads TGCGCCAGCTACCCCGGGGGAGGCGGGGACGAGCAGTACTTC.

This clonotype was found many times. The J gene is TRBJ1-1, the V gene TRBV2, with 7 nucleotides matching TRBD1. With V trimmed by 6 bases and J by 6 bases, 10 bases remained unmatched. Per germline, CDR1 SNHLY and CDR2 FYNNEI. The CDR3 spans 14 residues. This CDR3 reads CASRTGRVGPEAFF. The CDR3 bases are TGTGCCAGCAGGACAGGGCGGGTTGGCCCTGAAGCTTTCTTT.

Only a few counts were recorded for this clonotype. V and J are TRBV5-6 and TRBJ2-3, with D tentatively TRBD1 (6 bases). Trimming shortened V by 4 bases and J by 2 bases, and 14 bases separated the two germline ends. The CDR3 is 15 amino acids. The germline V gene encodes CDR1 SGHDT and CDR2 YYEEEE. The CDR3 coding sequence is TGTGCCAGCAGCGACGACAGGCGATACACAGATACGCAGTATTTT. Translation gives CASSDDRRYTDTQYF. Complete variable domain (other parts from reference TRBV5-6 and TRBJ2-3): DAGVTQSPTHLIKTRGQQVTLRCSPKSGHDTVSWYQQALGQGPQFIFQYYEEEERQRGNFPDRFSGHQFPNYSSELNVNALLLGDSALYLCASSDDRRYTDTQYFGPGTRLTVL.

This clonotype was observed at least ten times. The chain recombines TRBV6-1 with TRBJ1-2, with D possibly being TRBD1 (6 bases). CDR1 is MNHNS, CDR2 SASEGT, per germline. The CDR3 has 13 residues. Trimming pared 4 bases from V and 4 bases from J, leaving 10 bases between. The DNA of the CDR3 is TGTGCCAGCAGTGGGGGCAGGGGCTATGGCTACACCTTC. Translation gives CASSGGRGYGYTF.

This clonotype was detected many times. The chain carries TRBV11-2 and TRBJ1-5; the D gene is possibly TRBD1 (5 bases). CDR3 length equals 15 residues. Per germline, CDR1 SGHAT and CDR2 FQNNGV. Trimming pared 0 bases from V and 4 bases from J, leaving 10 bases between. This CDR3 reads CASSLDPGFNQPQHF. The CDR3 region has the DNA TGTGCCAGCAGCTTAGATCCAGGGTTTAATCAGCCCCAGCATTTT.